A selection of T cell receptor beta chains follows, all from one sample in a study of T cells in Graves' hyperthyroidism and ophthalmopathy. Each CDR3 protein is one row after TCRdb ran MiXCR on the multiplex PCR reads. The repertoire includes a few hundred thousand distinct CDR3 sequences, less than 20% of them detected once, and less than 45% sits in the top ten. Sequencing input: blood. The receptors were sampled from a man aged 18 to 29 with Graves' ophthalmopathy. The CDR3 runs from the conserved cysteine through the conserved F or W. A D gene is named only where the DNA matches it firmly. The size field is filled for only some rows; it gives once, few, many or a size class.

j_call: TRBJ2-7; v_call: TRBV3-1; cdr3_length: 13; clone_size: few; d_call: NA; cdr3_nt: TGTGCCAGCAGCCAGGGGCTCTCCTACGAGCAGTACTTC; cdr3_aa: CASSQGLSYEQYF
j_call: TRBJ1-1; v_call: TRBV3-1; cdr3_length: 17; clone_size: NA; d_call: NA; cdr3_nt: TGTGCCAGCAGCGAAAGCCGGGGCTCCTTAGGGAGAACTGAAGCTTTCTTT; cdr3_aa: CASSESRGSLGRTEAFF
j_call: TRBJ2-7; v_call: TRBV10-1; cdr3_length: 14; clone_size: NA; d_call: NA; cdr3_nt: TGCGCCAGCAGTGCTCCGACCGCGCCCTACGAGCAGTACTTC; cdr3_aa: CASSAPTAPYEQYF
j_call: TRBJ1-2; v_call: TRBV14; cdr3_length: 15; clone_size: few; d_call: TRBD1; cdr3_nt: TGTGCCAGCAGCCAACTCCCGACAGGGCACTATGGCTACACCTTC; cdr3_aa: CASSQLPTGHYGYTF
j_call: TRBJ1-1; v_call: TRBV7-8; cdr3_length: 12; clone_size: many; d_call: NA; cdr3_nt: TGTGCCAGCAGCTCCCAGCCCACTGAAGCTTTCTTT; cdr3_aa: CASSSQPTEAFF
j_call: TRBJ1-5; v_call: TRBV27; cdr3_length: 16; clone_size: NA; d_call: NA; cdr3_nt: TGTGCCAGCAGTTTATCGTGGGGGTCGGGCAATCAGCCCCAGCATTTT; cdr3_aa: CASSLSWGSGNQPQHF
j_call: TRBJ1-4; v_call: TRBV28; cdr3_length: 13; clone_size: many; d_call: NA; cdr3_nt: TGTGCCAGCAGTTCACCGTCGAGAGAGAAACTGTTTTTT; cdr3_aa: CASSSPSREKLFF
j_call: TRBJ2-7; v_call: TRBV20-1; cdr3_length: 12; clone_size: many; d_call: NA; cdr3_nt: TGCAGTGCTAGATGGGGAGCCTACGAGCAGTACTTC; cdr3_aa: CSARWGAYEQYF
j_call: TRBJ1-6; v_call: TRBV20-1; cdr3_length: 13; clone_size: few; d_call: NA; cdr3_nt: TGCAGTGCCACACGCACGGGTGAATCACCCCTCCACTTT; cdr3_aa: CSATRTGESPLHF
j_call: TRBJ2-1; v_call: TRBV6-1; cdr3_length: 13; clone_size: NA; d_call: TRBD1; cdr3_nt: TGTGCCAGCAGTACTAACAGGGGGAATGAGCAGTTCTTC; cdr3_aa: CASSTNRGNEQFF
j_call: TRBJ1-5; v_call: TRBV5-1; cdr3_length: 13; clone_size: many; d_call: NA; cdr3_nt: TGCGCCAGCAGCTTGGGAGAGGACCAGCCCCAGCATTTT; cdr3_aa: CASSLGEDQPQHF
j_call: TRBJ2-7; v_call: TRBV3-1; cdr3_length: 16; clone_size: many; d_call: TRBD2; cdr3_nt: TGTGCCAGCAGCCAAGACGTCTGGCGGGGAGGGTACGAGCAGTACTTC; cdr3_aa: CASSQDVWRGGYEQYF
j_call: TRBJ1-5; v_call: TRBV2; cdr3_length: 13; clone_size: many; d_call: NA; cdr3_nt: TGTGCCAGCAGTGCAGGGGTAAACCAGCCCCAGCATTTT; cdr3_aa: CASSAGVNQPQHF
j_call: TRBJ2-7; v_call: TRBV20-1; cdr3_length: 14; clone_size: many; d_call: TRBD2; cdr3_nt: TGCAGTGCTCGTATGGGAGGGTCGGCCTACGAGCAGTACTTC; cdr3_aa: CSARMGGSAYEQYF
j_call: TRBJ2-3; v_call: TRBV3-1; cdr3_length: 17; clone_size: NA; d_call: TRBD2; cdr3_nt: TGTGCCAGCAGCCTAGACGGACTAGCGGGAAGCACAGATACGCAGTATTTT; cdr3_aa: CASSLDGLAGSTDTQYF
j_call: TRBJ1-1; v_call: TRBV20-1; cdr3_length: 16; clone_size: NA; d_call: NA; cdr3_nt: TGCAGTGCTAGCCCTCGTGGGGATTTAATGAACACTGAAGCTTTCTTT; cdr3_aa: CSASPRGDLMNTEAFF
j_call: TRBJ2-7; v_call: TRBV7-2; cdr3_length: 13; clone_size: NA; d_call: NA; cdr3_nt: TGTGCCAGCAGCCGCCCCATCGGTTACGAGCAGTACTTC; cdr3_aa: CASSRPIGYEQYF
j_call: TRBJ1-1; v_call: TRBV5-1; cdr3_length: 18; clone_size: many; d_call: TRBD1; cdr3_nt: TGCGCCAGCAGCTTGGCCTCGGGAACAGGGGGTAGGCGCACTGAAGCTTTCTTT; cdr3_aa: CASSLASGTGGRRTEAFF
j_call: TRBJ2-3; v_call: TRBV6-2/TRBV6-3; cdr3_length: 13; clone_size: NA; d_call: NA; cdr3_nt: TGTGCCAGCAGTTGGACGAACACAGATACGCAGTATTTT; cdr3_aa: CASSWTNTDTQYF
j_call: TRBJ1-4; v_call: TRBV12-3/TRBV12-4; cdr3_length: 14; clone_size: many; d_call: NA; cdr3_nt: TGTGCCAGCAGTCCCCGGGGACATGGCGAAAAACTGTTTTTT; cdr3_aa: CASSPRGHGEKLFF
j_call: TRBJ1-2; v_call: TRBV12-3/TRBV12-4; cdr3_length: 11; clone_size: many; d_call: NA; cdr3_nt: TGTGCCAGCAGTTTCGGGTCCGGCTACACCTTC; cdr3_aa: CASSFGSGYTF
j_call: TRBJ2-7; v_call: TRBV5-6; cdr3_length: 13; clone_size: many; d_call: NA; cdr3_nt: TGTGCCAGCAGCTTGGGGAGTTACTACGAGCAGTACTTC; cdr3_aa: CASSLGSYYEQYF
j_call: TRBJ1-1; v_call: TRBV11-2; cdr3_length: 13; clone_size: many; d_call: NA; cdr3_nt: TGTGCCAGCACCCTTGTGGGGTCGACTGAAGCTTTCTTT; cdr3_aa: CASTLVGSTEAFF
j_call: TRBJ1-1; v_call: TRBV9; cdr3_length: 13; clone_size: few; d_call: TRBD1; cdr3_nt: TGTGCCAGCAGCGGCACAGGGGGCGGTGAAGCTTTCTTT; cdr3_aa: CASSGTGGGEAFF
j_call: TRBJ2-7; v_call: TRBV7-9; cdr3_length: 13; clone_size: many; d_call: NA; cdr3_nt: TGTGCCAGCAGTCCCATTCCATCCTACGAGCAGTACTTC; cdr3_aa: CASSPIPSYEQYF
j_call: TRBJ2-7; v_call: TRBV2; cdr3_length: 14; clone_size: many; d_call: TRBD1; cdr3_nt: TGTGCCAGCAGTTGGACAGGGGGCTCCTACGAGCAGTACTTC; cdr3_aa: CASSWTGGSYEQYF
j_call: TRBJ1-5; v_call: TRBV12-3/TRBV12-4; cdr3_length: 14; clone_size: many; d_call: NA; cdr3_nt: TGTGCCAGCAGTTTAGTACAGTTCAATCAGCCCCAGCATTTT; cdr3_aa: CASSLVQFNQPQHF
j_call: TRBJ1-1; v_call: TRBV2; cdr3_length: 13; clone_size: many; d_call: TRBD1; cdr3_nt: TGTGCCAGCAGGCGACAGGGGCCCACTGAAGCTTTCTTT; cdr3_aa: CASRRQGPTEAFF
j_call: TRBJ2-1; v_call: TRBV9; cdr3_length: 12; clone_size: NA; d_call: NA; cdr3_nt: TGTGCCAGCAGCGGGTTCTACAATGAGCAGTTCTTC; cdr3_aa: CASSGFYNEQFF
j_call: TRBJ1-2; v_call: TRBV7-9; cdr3_length: 13; clone_size: NA; d_call: TRBD1; cdr3_nt: TGTGCCAGCAGCTCGATGACAGGGAGCGGCTACACCTTC; cdr3_aa: CASSSMTGSGYTF
j_call: TRBJ1-1; v_call: TRBV6-1; cdr3_length: 13; clone_size: NA; d_call: NA; cdr3_nt: TGTGCCAGCAAAAACGGGAGACAGTACCAAGCTTTCTTT; cdr3_aa: CASKNGRQYQAFF
j_call: TRBJ1-5; v_call: TRBV19; cdr3_length: 15; clone_size: few; d_call: NA; cdr3_nt: TGTGCCAGTAGTATAGTTAACGGGGTTGATCAGCCCCAGCATTTT; cdr3_aa: CASSIVNGVDQPQHF
j_call: TRBJ2-1; v_call: TRBV18; cdr3_length: 18; clone_size: few; d_call: TRBD2; cdr3_nt: TGTGCCAGCTCAAGGGGACTAGCTTCGGCGGTGCCCTACAATGAGCAGTTCTTC; cdr3_aa: CASSRGLASAVPYNEQFF
j_call: TRBJ2-5; v_call: TRBV11-2; cdr3_length: 12; clone_size: many; d_call: NA; cdr3_nt: TGTGCCAGCAGCTTTTATGGAGAGACCCAGTACTTC; cdr3_aa: CASSFYGETQYF
j_call: TRBJ2-7; v_call: TRBV5-1; cdr3_length: 13; clone_size: once; d_call: NA; cdr3_nt: TGCGCCAGCAGCCCCCAACCACTCTACGAGCAGTACTTC; cdr3_aa: CASSPQPLYEQYF
j_call: TRBJ1-1; v_call: TRBV10-2; cdr3_length: 14; clone_size: few; d_call: NA; cdr3_nt: TGCGCCAGCAGTGAGACGACAGGAAACACTGAAGCTTTCTTT; cdr3_aa: CASSETTGNTEAFF
j_call: TRBJ2-1; v_call: TRBV4-2; cdr3_length: 15; clone_size: NA; d_call: TRBD2; cdr3_nt: TGTGCCAGCAGCCGGGAGGGAGCGGGGGCCGGTGAGCAGTTCTTC; cdr3_aa: CASSREGAGAGEQFF
j_call: TRBJ2-1; v_call: TRBV3-1; cdr3_length: 15; clone_size: many; d_call: TRBD1; cdr3_nt: TGTGCCAGCAGCGAACAGGGGGCGCGGGACAATGAGCAGTTCTTC; cdr3_aa: CASSEQGARDNEQFF
j_call: TRBJ2-1; v_call: TRBV2; cdr3_length: 16; clone_size: NA; d_call: NA; cdr3_nt: TGTGCCAGCAGTTGGGCGGGACAGATATTCCACAATGAGCAGTTCTTC; cdr3_aa: CASSWAGQIFHNEQFF
j_call: TRBJ1-1; v_call: TRBV7-6; cdr3_length: 13; clone_size: many; d_call: NA; cdr3_nt: TGTGCCAGCAGCCCAGTATGGGACACTGAAGCTTTCTTT; cdr3_aa: CASSPVWDTEAFF
j_call: TRBJ1-4; v_call: TRBV7-9; cdr3_length: 15; clone_size: few; d_call: NA; cdr3_nt: TGTGCCAGCAGCTCCTCGGGGAGGGCTAATGAAAAACTGTTTTTT; cdr3_aa: CASSSSGRANEKLFF
j_call: TRBJ1-1; v_call: TRBV11-2; cdr3_length: 14; clone_size: many; d_call: TRBD1; cdr3_nt: TGTGCCAGCACCCAGGGGGCGGAGAACACTGAAGCTTTCTTT; cdr3_aa: CASTQGAENTEAFF
j_call: TRBJ2-5; v_call: TRBV11-2; cdr3_length: 15; clone_size: NA; d_call: TRBD1; cdr3_nt: TGTGCCAGCAGCCCCCGGACAGGGCTACAAGAGACCCAGTACTTC; cdr3_aa: CASSPRTGLQETQYF
j_call: TRBJ2-7; v_call: TRBV20-1; cdr3_length: 14; clone_size: few; d_call: TRBD1; cdr3_nt: TGCAGTGCTATTGAACAGGGGACCGACCACGAGCAGTACTTC; cdr3_aa: CSAIEQGTDHEQYF